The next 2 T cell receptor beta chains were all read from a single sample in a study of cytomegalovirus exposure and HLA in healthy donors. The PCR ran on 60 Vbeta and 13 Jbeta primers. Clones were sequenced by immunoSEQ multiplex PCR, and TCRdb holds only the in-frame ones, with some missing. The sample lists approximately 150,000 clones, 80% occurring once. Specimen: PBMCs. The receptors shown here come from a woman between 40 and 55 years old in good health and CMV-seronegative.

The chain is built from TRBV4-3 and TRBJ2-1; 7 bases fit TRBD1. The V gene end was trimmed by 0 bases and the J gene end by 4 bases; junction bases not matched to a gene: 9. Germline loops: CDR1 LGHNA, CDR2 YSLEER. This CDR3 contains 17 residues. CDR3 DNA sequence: TGCGCCAGCAGCCAAGATACAGGGGCCGCGACATACAATGAGCAGTTCTTC. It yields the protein CASSQDTGAATYNEQFF.

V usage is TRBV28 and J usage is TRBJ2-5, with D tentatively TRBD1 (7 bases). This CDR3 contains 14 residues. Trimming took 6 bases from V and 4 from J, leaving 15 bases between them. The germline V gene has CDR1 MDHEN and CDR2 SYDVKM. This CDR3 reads CASRFDREAETQYF. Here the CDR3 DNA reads TGTGCCAGCAGATTCGACAGGGAGGCAGAGACCCAGTACTTC.